Listed below are T cell receptor beta chains from one sample, sequenced in a study of regulatory T cells in long-lasting Graves disease. TCRdb called the multiplex PCR reads again in MiXCR, with one record for every CDR3 protein. Of around 400,000 distinct CDR3 sequences detected, roughly a sixth appear once; the ten largest clones hold 22%. This sample comprised peripheral blood mononuclear cells (PBMCs), obtained at new diagnosis, from a patient treated with antithyroid drugs. The receptor set was obtained from a female donor with Graves disease. The CDR3 runs from the conserved cysteine through the conserved F or W. D genes are given only for firm matches. Size is omitted from some rows. Given values are once, few, many or a class for expanded clones.

D	V	size	J	DNA	CDR3
.	TRBV12-3/TRBV12-4	many	TRBJ1-5	TGTGCCAGCAGTTCAGACAGCAGCAATCAGCCCCAGCATTTT	CASSSDSSNQPQHF
.	TRBV6-9	many	TRBJ1-5	TGTGCCAGCAGTTACGGGCAGTTCAATCAGCCCCAGCATTTT	CASSYGQFNQPQHF
.	TRBV7-9	few	TRBJ2-1	TGTGCCTCCTCTCCCGCAGCGGGCTCCTACAATGAGCAGTTCTTC	CASSPAAGSYNEQFF
TRBD1	TRBV11-2	.	TRBJ1-2	TGTGCCAGCAGCTTCCTAAAGGGACAGGGAAACTATGGCTACACCTTC	CASSFLKGQGNYGYTF
TRBD1	TRBV27	many	TRBJ2-7	TGTGCCAGCAACCCGAAGAGGACAGGGCCCTACGAGCAGTACTTC	CASNPKRTGPYEQYF
.	TRBV5-4	many	TRBJ1-1	TGTGCCAGCAGCTTTTCAATGGAAATGATCTTT	CASSFSMEMIF
.	TRBV7-3	many	TRBJ2-3	TGTGCCAGCAGCGCCGGAAACACAGATACGCAGTATTTT	CASSAGNTDTQYF
.	TRBV20-1	many	TRBJ2-2	TGCAGTGCTAGGGGCCAGGGGCGCACCGGGGAGCTGTTTTTT	CSARGQGRTGELFF
TRBD2	TRBV28	many	TRBJ2-7	TGTGCCAGGGGGGGGGGATCCGGGACTAGCGACTACGAGCAGTACTTC	CARGGGSGTSDYEQYF
.	TRBV12-3/TRBV12-4	.	TRBJ2-7	TGTGCCACCAGCTCCTACGAGCAGTACTTC	CATSSYEQYF
TRBD2	TRBV20-1	many	TRBJ2-2	TGCAGTGCTTGGACTAGCGGGGGCGGGGAGCTGTTTTTT	CSAWTSGGGELFF
TRBD1	TRBV7-9	many	TRBJ2-3	TGTGCCAGCAGCTCGGCCACAGGGGCATCCACAGATACGCAGTATTTT	CASSSATGASTDTQYF
TRBD1	TRBV9	many	TRBJ1-5	TGTGCCAGCAGCGTAGAAGGGGGCGCAGGGCAGCCCCAGCATTTT	CASSVEGGAGQPQHF
TRBD1	TRBV20-1	many	TRBJ2-1	TGCAGTGCTAGAGTAGGGGGCGATAGGGATGAGCAGTTCTTC	CSARVGGDRDEQFF
.	TRBV3-1	many	TRBJ1-1	TGTGCCAGCAGCCAGACCTCCTTCACTGAAGCTTTCTTT	CASSQTSFTEAFF
.	TRBV10-3	few	TRBJ1-2	TGTGCCATCAGTGAAACAGACTATGGCTACACCTTC	CAISETDYGYTF
.	TRBV7-9	many	TRBJ2-7	TGTGCCAGCAGCCCCATCCGGGGCAGGGAAGTTAACGAGCAGTACTTC	CASSPIRGREVNEQYF
.	TRBV5-1	many	TRBJ2-2	TGCGCCAGCAGCCAACCTTCGGCGGGCGGGGAGCTGTTTTTT	CASSQPSAGGELFF